A selection of T cell receptor beta chains follows, all from one sample in a study of blood T cell repertoires in COVID-19. Sequenced by immunoSEQ multiplex PCR; TCRdb stores in-frame clones only, minus some. The table records approximately 470,000 clones, about 85% of them present only once. The specimen sequenced was PBMCs or T cells enriched from blood (not recorded which). These TCRs come from a woman younger than 35 who had recovered from COVID-19. Each CDR3 is given with its conserved first and last residue. D genes are given only for firm matches. Expanded clones get a size class; other rows say once, few or many, or leave the size out.

TRBJ1-2 . . TRBV6-1 TGTGCCAGCAGTGAAGGAAGGGGTGGGGGCTACACCTTC CASSEGRGGGYTF
TRBJ1-1 . TRBD1 TRBV5-1 TGCGCCAGCAGCTTGGTCTACGAAACCTACGGACAGGTTGAAGCTTTCTTT CASSLVYETYGQVEAFF
TRBJ1-3 . . TRBV7-3 TGTGCCAGCAGCTTAGGCCTGGGAAACACCATATATTTT CASSLGLGNTIYF
TRBJ2-1 once TRBD1 TRBV18 TGTGCCAGCTCACCGCCGACAGGGAACTCTGAGCAGTTCTTC CASSPPTGNSEQFF
TRBJ1-2 . . TRBV6-5 TGTGCCAGCAGTTACTCGGGGAGCTATGGCTACACCTTC CASSYSGSYGYTF
TRBJ1-6 . TRBD1 TRBV30 TGTGCCTGGACATCGGACAGGGAAGACAATTCACCCCTCCACTTT CAWTSDREDNSPLHF
TRBJ1-2 . . TRBV10-2 TGCGCCAGCAGTGAGCCGAACAGGGCCCCCTATGGCTACACCTTC CASSEPNRAPYGYTF
TRBJ2-2 few TRBD2 TRBV3-1/TRBV3-2 TGTGCCAGCAGCCAGAGTCGGGGGGTCTACACCGGGGAGCTGTTTTTT CASSQSRGVYTGELFF
TRBJ2-5 . TRBD1 TRBV28 TGTGCCAGCAGCCTCAAGGGGGCTCAGGTGGGGACCCAGTACTTC CASSLKGAQVGTQYF
TRBJ2-1 . TRBD2 TRBV3-1/TRBV3-2 TGTGCCAGCAGCCTACTAGCGGGGGGGCTAGAGCAGTTCTTC CASSLLAGGLEQFF
TRBJ2-6 . . TRBV3-1/TRBV3-2 TGTGCCAGCAGCCAAGAAGGAGGATCCGGGGCCAACGTCCTGACTTTC CASSQEGGSGANVLTF
TRBJ1-6 few . TRBV5-5 TGTGCCAGCAGCTTGGCCCCTCCACCCCTCCACTTT CASSLAPPPLHF
TRBJ2-3 . . TRBV14 TGTGCCAGCAGCCAAGAGGGGGCGGGTCGCACAGATACGCAGTATTTT CASSQEGAGRTDTQYF
TRBJ1-2 once . TRBV7-2 TGTGCCAGCAGCCCCAGGCGGGGGTTTGACTATGGCTACACCTTC CASSPRRGFDYGYTF
TRBJ2-7 . . TRBV5-5 TGTGCCAGCAGCCCCCTGTGGGGCAGGAGCTCCTACGAGCAGTACTTC CASSPLWGRSSYEQYF
TRBJ2-3 . TRBD2 TRBV5-4 TGTGCCAGCAGCCCTGAGGGAGGGGAGCCCTTGGATACGCAGTATTTT CASSPEGGEPLDTQYF
TRBJ1-4 . . TRBV19 TGTGCCAGTAGTATGGGTACAGGGAAAATTGGAGAAAAACTGTTTTTT CASSMGTGKIGEKLFF